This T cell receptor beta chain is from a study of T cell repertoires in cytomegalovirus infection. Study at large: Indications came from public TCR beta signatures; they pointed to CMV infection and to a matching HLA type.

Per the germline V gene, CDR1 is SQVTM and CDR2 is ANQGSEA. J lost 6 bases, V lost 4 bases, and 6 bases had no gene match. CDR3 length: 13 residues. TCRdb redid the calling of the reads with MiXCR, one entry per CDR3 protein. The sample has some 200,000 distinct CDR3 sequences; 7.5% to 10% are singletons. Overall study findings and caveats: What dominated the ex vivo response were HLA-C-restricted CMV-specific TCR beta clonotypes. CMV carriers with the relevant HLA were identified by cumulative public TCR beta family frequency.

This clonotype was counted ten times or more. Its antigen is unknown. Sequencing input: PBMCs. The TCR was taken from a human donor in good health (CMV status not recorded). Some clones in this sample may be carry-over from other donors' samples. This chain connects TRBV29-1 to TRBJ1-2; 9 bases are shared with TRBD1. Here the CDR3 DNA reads TGCAGCGTTGCGAAGACAGGGGGGGATGGCTACACCTTC. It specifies CSVAKTGGDGYTF.